Below, 30 T cell receptor beta chains from the same sample are listed, as sequenced in a study of T-cell reconstitution after alpha-beta-depleted transplantation in children. As it was prepared, the TCRbeta library received unique molecular identifiers. One entry per CDR3 protein results from TCRdb running MiXCR on the PCR reads. This sample has 600,000 or so distinct CDR3 sequences; 23% occur once, and the top ten carry 12% to 15%. The material sequenced was PBMCs, mostly from graft donor cells, taken 360 days after TCRalphabeta/CD19-depleted stem cell transplant. Receptors were obtained from a boy less than two years old who had a stem cell transplant for acute myeloid leukemia, so the T cells may come from the graft donor.

This clonotype was detected many times. The CDR3 sequence: CATSREEGITPLHF. DNA of the CDR3: TGTGCCACCAGCAGAGAGGAGGGGATCACACCCCTCCACTTT. V usage is TRBV15 and J usage is TRBJ1-6; D perhaps matches TRBD1 (5 bases). With 0 bases removed from V and 11 bases from J, the gap between germline ends came to 11 bases. The CDR3 totals 14 residues. The germline gives CDR1 LNHNV, CDR2 YYDKDF (reference sequence).

This chain uses TRBV4-2 with TRBJ2-5; no definite D call. The CDR3 has 16 amino acids. Trimming stripped 4 bases from V and 5 bases from J, with 20 bases between. CDR1 LGHNA and CDR2 YNFKEQ come from the germline V gene. For the CDR3, the DNA is TGTGCCAGCAGCCCTTTCCCCAGCCCCCCTGGGGAGACCCAGTACTTC. This encodes CASSPFPSPPGETQYF.

This clonotype was detected a few times. V gene TRBV11-2 combines with J gene TRBJ2-7; D gene unclear. Germline V gene sequence: CDR1 SGHAT, CDR2 FQNNGV. V lost 1 base and J 6 bases, leaving 4 bases between the germline ends. The CDR3 length is 11 residues. This CDR3 reads CASSLAFEQYF. As DNA, the CDR3 is TGTGCCAGCAGCTTAGCTTTCGAGCAGTACTTC.

This clonotype appeared many times. CDR3 sequence: CASSFSNGGFRVNEQFF. CDR3 coding DNA: TGTGCCAGCAGCTTTTCGAACGGGGGGTTCAGGGTAAATGAGCAGTTCTTC. The chain links TRBV7-9 to TRBJ2-1; TRBD2 agrees at 7 bases. The V segment lost 3 bases and the J segment 7 bases; nucleotides outside the gene matches: 15. CDR1 and CDR2 (germline): SEHNR, FQNEAQ (reference sequence). This CDR3 spans 17 amino acids.

The V and J genes are TRBV5-1 and TRBJ2-1; D ambiguous. V was trimmed by 0 bases and J by 4 bases, leaving 11 bases between them. CDR3 length equals 15 residues. CDR1 and CDR2 (germline): SGHRS, YFSETQ. This chain's CDR3 is CASSLELGTYNEQFF. Here the CDR3 DNA reads TGCGCCAGCAGCTTGGAACTGGGAACTTACAATGAGCAGTTCTTC.

This clonotype was picked up a small number of times. The chain is built from TRBV20-1 and TRBJ2-5; D might be TRBD1 (6 bases). This CDR3 has 17 amino acids. CDR1 and CDR2 from the germline V gene are DFQATT and SNEGSKA (reference sequence). V lost 5 bases and J lost 2, with 24 bases in between. The CDR3 is CSAQVGASFLSQETQYF. The CDR3 DNA sequence: TGCAGTGCTCAAGTGGGGGCTAGCTTTCTGTCGCAAGAGACCCAGTACTTC.

This clonotype occurred once. V gene TRBV19 combines with J gene TRBJ2-1, with 7 nucleotides matching TRBD1. J lost 2 bases, V lost 3 bases, and 4 bases had no gene match. This CDR3 is 15 amino acids long. CDR1 LNHDA and CDR2 SQIVND come from the germline V gene (reference sequence). CDR3 residues: CASSIPGTAYNEQFF. CDR3 nucleotides: TGTGCCAGTAGTATTCCCGGGACAGCCTACAATGAGCAGTTCTTC. The variable domain in full, with the rest retrieved from reference TRBV19 and TRBJ2-1, is DGGITQSPKYLFRKEGQNVTLSCEQNLNHDAMYWYRQDPGQGLRLIYYSQIVNDFQKGDIAEGYSVSREKKESFPLTVTSAQKNPTAFYLCASSIPGTAYNEQFFGPGTRLTVL.

This clonotype turned up a few times. The CDR3 sequence: CSVEVEGTSGGFSSYEQYF. Here the CDR3 DNA reads TGCAGCGTTGAAGTTGAAGGGACTAGCGGGGGCTTTAGCTCCTACGAGCAGTACTTC. V is TRBV29-1 and J is TRBJ2-7, with 14 bases lining up with TRBD2. V shed 1 base and J 0 bases; nucleotides not matched to a gene: 11. CDR3 length: 19 residues. Germline V CDR1 and CDR2: SQVTM, ANQGSEA.

The chain employs TRBV7-3 and TRBJ2-1, with 8 bases lining up with TRBD2. From germline, CDR1 is SGHTA and CDR2 FQGTGA. The CDR3 has 13 amino acids. J gave up 8 bases and V 0 bases, and 0 bases lay outside the gene matches. The CDR3: CASSLTRGDEQFF. As DNA, the CDR3 is TGTGCCAGCAGCTTAACGCGGGGGGATGAGCAGTTCTTC.

The chain joins TRBV18 to TRBJ1-1; 9 nucleotides align to TRBD1. Germline CDR1 KGHSH, CDR2 LQKENI. V shed 6 bases and J 3 bases; nucleotides not matched to a gene: 5. The CDR3 consists of 14 residues. Here the CDR3 reads CASSWTGEYTEAFF. DNA of the CDR3: TGTGCCAGCTCGTGGACAGGGGAGTACACTGAAGCTTTCTTT.

This clonotype was counted many times. V gene TRBV12-3 or TRBV12-4 combines with J gene TRBJ2-5; 8 bases align to TRBD2. V gave up 6 bases and J gave up 1 base; unmatched junction bases: 1. This CDR3 spans 13 amino acids. The CDR3 DNA sequence: TGTGCCAGCAGGGCGGGGGGCCAAGAGACCCAGTACTTC. It translates to CASRAGGQETQYF.

The V call is TRBV29-1, the J call TRBJ1-2; D not certain. CDR1 SQVTM and CDR2 ANQGSEA come from the germline V gene. The CDR3 is 14 amino acids. Trimming pared 3 bases from V and 2 bases from J, leaving 13 bases between. The CDR3 nucleotides read TGCAGCGTTGATTGGGCCTCCGGGAACTATGGCTACACCTTC. The encoded protein is CSVDWASGNYGYTF.

V and J are TRBV6-5 and TRBJ2-1; tentatively, D is TRBD1 (6 bases). This CDR3 is 17 amino acids long. Germline assignment: CDR1 MNHEY and CDR2 SVGAGI. The V and J ends lost 1 base and 0 bases respectively, with 13 bases between them. The CDR3 DNA reads TGTGCCAGCAGTTACTGGGGTCGGGACACCTCCTACAATGAGCAGTTCTTC. Translating it yields CASSYWGRDTSYNEQFF.

In this sample, this clonotype turned up a few times. This chain connects TRBV29-1 to TRBJ1-1; 8 bases are a match to TRBD1. Germline V gene data show CDR1 as SQVTM and CDR2 as ANQGSEA. V lost 7 bases, J lost 5 bases, and 12 bases stayed unmatched. The CDR3 runs to 14 residues. The CDR3 bases are TGCAGCGCTTTACCCTTACAGGGGGTGACTGAAGCTTTCTTT. As protein: CSALPLQGVTEAFF.

The rearrangement joins TRBV3-1 to TRBJ2-2; no firm D call. The germline CDR1 and CDR2 sequences are LGHDT and YNNKEL (reference sequence). V gave up 3 bases and J gave up 5 bases, with 19 bases separating them. The CDR3 runs to 17 residues. This CDR3 is CASSQGWSSFITGELFF. The CDR3 DNA follows: TGTGCCAGCAGCCAGGGCTGGAGTTCCTTCATTACCGGGGAGCTGTTTTTT.

This chain connects TRBV10-3 to TRBJ1-1; no reliable D call. Germline V gene data show CDR1 as ENHRY and CDR2 as SYGVKD. V lost 6 bases and J 0 bases, leaving 11 bases between the germline ends. The CDR3 has 14 amino acids. The CDR3 DNA reads as TGTGCCATCAGGGGGAACAGAATGAACACTGAAGCTTTCTTT. This codes for CAIRGNRMNTEAFF.

This clonotype was observed many times. The chain carries TRBV15 and TRBJ1-2, with D hard to call. CDR3 size: 13 residues. V was clipped by 3 bases and J by 2 bases, with 7 bases between them. Per germline, CDR1 LNHNV and CDR2 YYDKDF (reference sequence). The CDR3 DNA reads as TGTGCCACCAGCAGGGACTCAAACTATGGCTACACCTTC. Translation gives CATSRDSNYGYTF.

This clonotype showed up many times. The chain employs TRBV12-3 or TRBV12-4 and TRBJ2-5, with 9 bases matching TRBD2. The V and J ends lost 2 bases and 5 bases, in that order; junction bases with no gene match: 6. The CDR3 is 15 amino acids. CDR3 in amino acids: CASSLRRGGHETQYF. The CDR3 region has the DNA TGTGCCAGCAGTTTAAGGCGGGGGGGCCACGAGACCCAGTACTTC.

This clonotype occurred a few times. J is TRBJ1-5 and V is TRBV20-1, with D possibly matching TRBD1 (5 bases). The ends were cut back, 4 bases at V and 1 base at J, with 17 bases in the middle. Germline CDR1 is DFQATT and CDR2 is SNEGSKA (reference sequence). The CDR3 length is 16 residues. In DNA, the CDR3 is TGCAGTGCTAACACAGAAACGGGACGGAGCAATCAGCCCCAGCATTTT. Residues: CSANTETGRSNQPQHF.

This sequence joins TRBV5-5 and TRBJ1-2; D gene ambiguous. V gave up 1 base and J gave up 7 bases, with 14 bases separating them. This CDR3 region has 14 residues. CDR1 SGHKS and CDR2 YYEKEE come from the germline V gene (reference sequence). CDR3 sequence: CASSLPTYSSGYTF. CDR3 nucleotide sequence: TGTGCCAGCAGCTTGCCCACCTATAGTTCTGGCTACACCTTC.

This clonotype has ten or more counts. The genes are TRBV11-1 and TRBJ2-3; no reliable D call. The CDR3 covers 16 residues. Germline V gene data show CDR1 as SGHAT and CDR2 as FQDESV (reference sequence). The V and J ends lost 5 bases and 2 bases respectively, with 17 bases between them. The CDR3 sequence: CASSPRVGRTTDTQYF. The CDR3 DNA reads as TGTGCCAGCAGCCCAAGGGTGGGTAGGACCACAGATACGCAGTATTTT.

This clonotype was found a few times. This chain links TRBV5-1 with TRBJ2-5; TRBD1 aligns across 8 bases. The J segment lost 1 base and the V segment lost 0 bases, leaving 14 bases of the junction unmatched. Per the germline V gene, CDR1 is SGHRS and CDR2 is YFSETQ. The CDR3 has 19 residues. CDR3 sequence: CASSLAVPGTGRTQETQYF. CDR3 sequence (DNA): TGCGCCAGCAGCTTGGCCGTTCCCGGGACAGGCCGAACCCAAGAGACCCAGTACTTC.

The chain employs TRBV6-1 and TRBJ2-3; the D call may be TRBD1 or TRBD2 (5 bases each). CDR1 and CDR2 from the germline V gene are MNHNS and SASEGT. This CDR3 region has 15 residues. V lost 2 bases to trimming and J lost 1 base, with 10 bases between them. In DNA form, the CDR3 reads TGTGCCAGCAGTGAAAGGGACGGGGGCACAGATACGCAGTATTTT. As protein: CASSERDGGTDTQYF.

This clonotype appeared a few times. This chain connects TRBV14 to TRBJ2-1; D remains unclear. The CDR3 length is 17 residues. The V end was cut by 3 bases, the J end by 0 bases, with 15 bases between. Germline CDR1 and CDR2: SGHDN and FVKESK. The CDR3 region is CASSQRQSLSSYNEQFF. CDR3 coding DNA: TGTGCCAGCAGCCAGAGGCAGTCCCTAAGCTCCTACAATGAGCAGTTCTTC. Based on the CDR3 plus reference TRBV14 and TRBJ2-1, the full variable domain is EAGVTQFPSHSVIEKGQTVTLRCDPISGHDNLYWYRRVMGKEIKFLLHFVKESKQDESGMPNNRFLAERTGGTYSTLKVQPAELEDSGVYFCASSQRQSLSSYNEQFFGPGTRLTVL.

The rearrangement links TRBV5-5 to TRBJ2-1; 7 nucleotides agree with TRBD2. V trimming: 2 bases; J trimming: 0 bases; junction bases outside the gene matches: 2. This CDR3 has 15 residues. The germline gives CDR1 SGHKS, CDR2 YYEKEE (reference sequence). The CDR3 sequence is CASSFRTSSYNEQFF. The CDR3 coding sequence is TGTGCCAGCAGCTTCCGGACTAGCTCCTACAATGAGCAGTTCTTC. The full variable domain, its missing parts supplied by reference TRBV5-5 and TRBJ2-1, is DAGVTQSPTHLIKTRGQQVTLRCSPISGHKSVSWYQQVLGQGPQFIFQYYEKEERGRGNFPDRFSARQFPNYSSELNVNALLLGDSALYLCASSFRTSSYNEQFFGPGTRLTVL.

This clonotype occurred a few times. The rearrangement links TRBV12-3 or TRBV12-4 to TRBJ2-2, with TRBD2 matching over 12 bases. V trimming: 1 base; J trimming: 0 bases; junction bases outside the gene matches: 0. There are 17 residues in the CDR3. For the CDR3, the DNA is TGTGCCAGCAGTTTAGGGACTAGCGGGGCGAACACCGGGGAGCTGTTTTTT. Protein product: CASSLGTSGANTGELFF.

The chain joins TRBV24-1 to TRBJ1-1, with D unclear. V gave up 3 bases and J gave up 5 bases, with 6 bases separating them. Germline V gene sequence: CDR1 KGHDR, CDR2 SFDVKD. This CDR3 has 12 residues. The CDR3 here is CATSDTGTEAFF. CDR3 in DNA: TGTGCCACCAGTGATACGGGGACTGAAGCTTTCTTT.

This rearrangement joins TRBV25-1 to TRBJ1-2, with TRBD1 matching over 8 bases. CDR1 and CDR2 from the germline V gene are MGHDK and SYGVNS. The J segment lost 4 bases and the V segment lost 10 bases, leaving 11 bases of the junction unmatched. The length of the CDR3 is 14 residues. CDR3: CATTPSGTGYGYTF. The CDR3 DNA sequence: TGTGCCACCACGCCATCCGGGACAGGCTATGGCTACACCTTC.

This clonotype has only a few counts. The V call is TRBV7-2, the J call TRBJ2-3; 8 bases align to TRBD1. The CDR3 consists of 14 residues. Germline V lookup: CDR1 SGHTA, CDR2 FQGNSA. V lost 3 bases to trimming and J lost 5 bases; unmatched junction nucleotides: 4. CDR3 bases: TGTGCCAGCAGCTTTGACAGGGGTGGAGATACGCAGTATTTT. It is translated as CASSFDRGGDTQYF.

This clonotype was picked up many times. This rearrangement joins TRBV27 to TRBJ1-5; D unresolved. The germline V gene encodes CDR1 MNHEY and CDR2 SMNVEV (reference sequence). CDR3 size: 15 residues. The V and J ends lost 8 bases and 0 bases respectively, with 14 bases between them. The CDR3, as DNA: TGTGCCAGCGCGCTAAGACGGTATAGCAATCAGCCCCAGCATTTT. Its translation: CASALRRYSNQPQHF.